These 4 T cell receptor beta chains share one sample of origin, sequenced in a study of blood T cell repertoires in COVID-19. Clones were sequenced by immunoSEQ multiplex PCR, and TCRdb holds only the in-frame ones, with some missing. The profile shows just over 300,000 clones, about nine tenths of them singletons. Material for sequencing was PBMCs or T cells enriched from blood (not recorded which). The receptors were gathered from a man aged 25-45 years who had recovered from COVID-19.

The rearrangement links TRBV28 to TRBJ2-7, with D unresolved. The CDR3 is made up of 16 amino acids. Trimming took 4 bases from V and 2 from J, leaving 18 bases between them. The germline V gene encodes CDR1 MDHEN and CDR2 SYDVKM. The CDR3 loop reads CASSYRRITATYEQYF. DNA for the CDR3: TGTGCCAGCAGTTACCGCAGGATCACAGCTACCTACGAGCAGTACTTC.

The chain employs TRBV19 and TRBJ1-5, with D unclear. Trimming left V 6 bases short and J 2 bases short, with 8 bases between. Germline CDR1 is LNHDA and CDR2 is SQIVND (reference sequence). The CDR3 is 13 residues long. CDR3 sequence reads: CASSDGGNQPQHF. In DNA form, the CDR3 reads TGTGCCAGTAGCGACGGAGGCAATCAGCCCCAGCATTTT.

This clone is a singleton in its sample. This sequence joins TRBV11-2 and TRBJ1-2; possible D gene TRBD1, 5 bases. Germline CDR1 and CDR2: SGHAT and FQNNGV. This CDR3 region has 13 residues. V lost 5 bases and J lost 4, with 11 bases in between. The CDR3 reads CASSRQSLYGYTF. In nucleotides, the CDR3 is TGTGCCAGCAGCCGACAGTCCCTCTATGGCTACACCTTC. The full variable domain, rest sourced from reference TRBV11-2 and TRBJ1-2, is EAGVAQSPRYKIIEKRQSVAFWCNPISGHATLYWYQQILGQGPKLLIQFQNNGVVDDSQLPKDRFSAERLKGVDSTLKIQPAKLEDSAVYLCASSRQSLYGYTFGSGTRLTVV.

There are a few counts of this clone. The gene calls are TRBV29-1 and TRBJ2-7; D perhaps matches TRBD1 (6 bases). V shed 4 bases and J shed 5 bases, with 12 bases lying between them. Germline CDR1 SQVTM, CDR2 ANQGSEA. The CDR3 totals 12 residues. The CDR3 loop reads CSVGGGTNEQYF. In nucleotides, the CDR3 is TGCAGCGTTGGAGGGGGAACCAACGAGCAGTACTTC.